A single sample is the source of the 11 T cell receptor beta chains below, sequenced in a study of blood T cells in healthy people across ages (dated by TCRdb to about 2015). Library preparation used 5' RACE. The instrument was an Illumina HiSeq 2500. A second PCR of about 6 to 11 cycles was performed with a sample-barcoded 5' primer and a J-beta primer mix. Starting from the raw public reads, TCRdb applied fastp trimming at Q25, assembled clones with MiXCR and retained in-frame beta chains. For every CDR3 protein sequence, its rows merge into one entry that carries the most common genes and DNA. The sample has some 880,000 distinct CDR3 sequences on record, about 34% of them singletons. The ten largest clones take up approximately 13% of the sample. Sequencing was done on a sample of blood. All receptors derive from a man aged 18 to 29 in good health.

The chain links TRBV3-1 to TRBJ2-3; 8 nucleotides align to TRBD2. Germline loops: CDR1 LGHDT, CDR2 YNNKEL (reference sequence). The CDR3 totals 14 residues. V trimming: 1 base; J trimming: 9 bases; junction bases outside the gene matches: 6. CDR3 DNA sequence: TGTGCCAGCAGCCAAGGCATTAGCGGGGACACGCAGTATTTT. Amino acid sequence: CASSQGISGDTQYF.

This sequence joins TRBV6-2 or TRBV6-3 and TRBJ2-5, with 9 bases fitting TRBD2. CDR1 is MNHEY and CDR2 is SVGEGT in the germline V gene. This CDR3 comprises 15 residues. Unmatched junction bases numbered 2, after V lost 2 bases and J lost 1 base. The CDR3 spells CASSYAAGGQETQYF. The CDR3, as DNA: TGTGCCAGCAGTTACGCAGCGGGGGGCCAAGAGACCCAGTACTTC.

This sequence joins TRBV10-3 and TRBJ2-1; D is possibly TRBD1 or TRBD2 (5 bases each). V was pared by 3 bases and J by 6 bases, with 15 bases between. The CDR3 loop spans 15 amino acids. The V gene's germline CDR1 is ENHRY and CDR2 SYGVKD. DNA of the CDR3: TGTGCCATCAGTGAAGGTGCAGGGAGTCGCAATGAGCAGTTCTTC. Translation gives CAISEGAGSRNEQFF.

The V call is TRBV7-2, the J call TRBJ1-2, with D perhaps matching TRBD1 (5 bases). The CDR3 is 14 residues long. Germline V CDR1 and CDR2: SGHTA, FQGNSA. The germline V and J ends were trimmed by 5 bases and 4 bases, with 14 bases remaining between them. CDR3 region: CASSPGLQGYGYTF. Written as DNA, the CDR3 is TGTGCCAGCAGCCCGGGACTACAAGGCTATGGCTACACCTTC.

This clonotype was counted a few times. The CDR3 protein is CASRATDDTQYF. CDR3 in DNA: TGTGCCAGCAGGGCGACAGACGATACGCAGTATTTT. The chain has TRBV7-9 and TRBJ2-3; D is possibly TRBD1 (5 bases). Germline CDR1 and CDR2: SEHNR and FQNEAQ (reference sequence). This CDR3 has 12 residues. Between the trimmed V and J ends, which lost 6 bases and 6 bases, there was a span of 10 bases. The full variable domain, rest sourced from reference TRBV7-9 and TRBJ2-3, is DTGVSQNPRHKITKRGQNVTFRCDPISEHNRLYWYRQTLGQGPEFLTYFQNEAQLEKSRLLSDRFSAERPKGSFSTLEIQRTEQGDSAMYLCASRATDDTQYFGPGTRLTVL.

This clonotype was counted at least ten times. V gene TRBV12-3 or TRBV12-4 combines with J gene TRBJ2-1, with a weak D call TRBD1 (5 bases). The V and J ends lost 1 base and 5 bases respectively, with 12 bases between them. The CDR3 has 15 residues. CDR3 region: CASSLEGYWNNEQFF. The CDR3 DNA reads as TGTGCCAGCAGTTTAGAGGGGTACTGGAACAATGAGCAGTTCTTC.

There are a few counts of this clonotype. CDR3 loop: CASSPILGVTQYF. The CDR3 DNA sequence: TGTGCCAGCAGCCCCATCTTGGGAGTGACGCAGTATTTT. This chain links TRBV13 with TRBJ2-3, with a weak D call TRBD2 (5 bases). The length of the CDR3 is 13 residues. The germline CDR1 and CDR2 sequences are PRHDT and FYEKMQ (reference sequence). V was cut by 5 bases and J by 9 bases, with 15 bases left in between.

The genes are TRBV4-3 and TRBJ2-5; 11 nucleotides line up with TRBD2. The CDR3 consists of 18 residues. Per the germline V gene, CDR1 is LGHNA and CDR2 is YSLEER. The junction had 16 bases not matched to a gene; V was cut back by 5 bases and J by 5 bases. CDR3 loop: CASSAGGSSGRKAETQYF. The DNA for the CDR3 is TGCGCCAGCAGCGCCGGCGGCTCTAGCGGGAGGAAGGCGGAGACCCAGTACTTC.

This clonotype was seen more than once but under ten times. The gene calls are TRBV7-9 and TRBJ1-5; no definite D call. This CDR3 has 14 residues. Looked up from germline, CDR1 is SEHNR and CDR2 is FQNEAQ (reference sequence). The V gene lost 5 bases and the J gene lost 0 bases, with 8 bases spanning the gap. The CDR3 DNA reads as TGTGCCAGCAGCCCTCGGTATAGCAATCAGCCCCAGCATTTT. Residues: CASSPRYSNQPQHF. The full variable domain, completed using reference TRBV7-9 and TRBJ1-5, is DTGVSQNPRHKITKRGQNVTFRCDPISEHNRLYWYRQTLGQGPEFLTYFQNEAQLEKSRLLSDRFSAERPKGSFSTLEIQRTEQGDSAMYLCASSPRYSNQPQHFGDGTRLSIL.

There are a few counts of this clonotype. This chain uses TRBV12-3 or TRBV12-4 with TRBJ2-1, with 7 bases that match TRBD1. The ends lost 6 bases at V and 8 bases at J; junction bases unmatched: 7. The CDR3 spans 13 residues. The DNA of the CDR3 is TGTGCCAGCAGACCGGGACAGTTGGATGAGCAGTTCTTC. Translation: CASRPGQLDEQFF.

This clonotype came up many times. The CDR3 DNA follows: TGTGCCAGCAGTTTACCAGGGTATGGCTACACCTTC. The encoded protein is CASSLPGYGYTF. This chain joins TRBV7-2 and TRBJ1-2; perhaps TRBD1 as D (5 bases). The germline gives CDR1 SGHTA, CDR2 FQGNSA. The length of the CDR3 is 12 residues. Trimming cost V 6 bases and J 5 bases, with 10 bases left between them.